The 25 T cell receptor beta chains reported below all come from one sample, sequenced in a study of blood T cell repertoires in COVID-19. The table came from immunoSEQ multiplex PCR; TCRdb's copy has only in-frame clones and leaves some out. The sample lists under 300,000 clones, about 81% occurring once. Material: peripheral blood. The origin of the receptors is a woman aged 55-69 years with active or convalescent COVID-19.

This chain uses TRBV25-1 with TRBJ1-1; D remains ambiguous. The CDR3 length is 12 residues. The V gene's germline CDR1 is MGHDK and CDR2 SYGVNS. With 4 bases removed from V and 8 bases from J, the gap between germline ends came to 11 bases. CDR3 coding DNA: TGTGCCAGCAGTGCTCGCGGGGTGGAAGCTTTCTTT. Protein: CASSARGVEAFF.

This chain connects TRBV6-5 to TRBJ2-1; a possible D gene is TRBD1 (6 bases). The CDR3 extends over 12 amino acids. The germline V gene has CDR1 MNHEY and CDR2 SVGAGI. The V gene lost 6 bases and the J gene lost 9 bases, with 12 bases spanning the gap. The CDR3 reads CASRTGRGEQFF. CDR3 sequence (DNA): TGTGCCAGCAGAACAGGGAGAGGTGAGCAGTTCTTC.

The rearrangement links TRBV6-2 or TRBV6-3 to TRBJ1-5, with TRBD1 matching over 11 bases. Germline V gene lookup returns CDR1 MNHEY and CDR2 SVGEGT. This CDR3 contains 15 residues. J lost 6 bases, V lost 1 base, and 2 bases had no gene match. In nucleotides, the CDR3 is TGTGCCAGCAGTTACTGGACAGGGGGCGGTCAGCCCCAGCATTTT. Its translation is CASSYWTGGGQPQHF.

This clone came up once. The DNA for the CDR3 is TGTGCCAGCTCACCACCCGGCTTGAGACAGGGGAATGAGCAGTTCTTC. This translates into CASSPPGLRQGNEQFF. This sequence joins TRBV18 and TRBJ2-1; 8 bases are shared with TRBD1. V lost 0 bases, J lost 7 bases, and 8 bases stayed unmatched. Germline V gives CDR1 KGHSH, CDR2 LQKENI. The CDR3 extends over 16 amino acids.

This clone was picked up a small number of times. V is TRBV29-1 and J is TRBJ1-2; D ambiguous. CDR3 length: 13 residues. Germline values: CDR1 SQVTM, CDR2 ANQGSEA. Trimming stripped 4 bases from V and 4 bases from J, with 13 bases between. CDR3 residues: CSVVGEGIYGYTF. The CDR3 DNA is TGCAGCGTTGTTGGGGAGGGAATCTATGGCTACACCTTC.

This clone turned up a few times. In DNA form, the CDR3 reads TGTGCCAGCAGCTTAGACGAAGGGGGCGCGGGCACCGGGGAGCTGTTTTTT. It yields the protein CASSLDEGGAGTGELFF. This chain uses TRBV11-2 with TRBJ2-2; 7 bases match TRBD1. CDR1 and CDR2 from the germline V gene are SGHAT and FQNNGV. Trimming at V came to 0 bases and at J to 4 bases, leaving 8 bases not matched to a gene. The CDR3 has 17 amino acids.

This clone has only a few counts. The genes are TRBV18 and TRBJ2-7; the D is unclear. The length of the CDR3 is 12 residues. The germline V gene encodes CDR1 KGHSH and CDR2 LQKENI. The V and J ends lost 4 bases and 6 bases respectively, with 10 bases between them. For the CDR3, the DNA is TGTGCCAGCTCACAATCTTCAGGCGAGCAGTACTTC. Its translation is CASSQSSGEQYF.

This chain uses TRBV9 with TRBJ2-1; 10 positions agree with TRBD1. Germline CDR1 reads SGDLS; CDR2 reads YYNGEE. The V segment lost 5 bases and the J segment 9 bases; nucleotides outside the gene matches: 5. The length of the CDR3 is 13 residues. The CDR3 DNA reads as TGTGCCAGCAGGGGACAGGGGAAGGGTGAGCAGTTCTTC. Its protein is CASRGQGKGEQFF. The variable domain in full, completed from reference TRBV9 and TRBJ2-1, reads DSGVTQTPKHLITATGQRVTLRCSPRSGDLSVYWYQQSLDQGLQFLIQYYNGEERAKGNILERFSAQQFPDLHSELNLSSLELGDSALYFCASRGQGKGEQFFGPGTRLTVL.

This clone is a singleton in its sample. The CDR3 nucleotides are TGTGCCAGCAGCCCCCGACAGGGGGACTCTGGAAACACCATATATTTT. Encoded protein: CASSPRQGDSGNTIYF. The gene calls are TRBV7-2 and TRBJ1-3, with 9 bases aligning to TRBD1. Germline trimming cut 5 bases from V and 0 bases from J; bases unmatched to any gene: 5. Germline V gene sequence: CDR1 SGHTA, CDR2 FQGNSA. The CDR3 totals 16 residues.

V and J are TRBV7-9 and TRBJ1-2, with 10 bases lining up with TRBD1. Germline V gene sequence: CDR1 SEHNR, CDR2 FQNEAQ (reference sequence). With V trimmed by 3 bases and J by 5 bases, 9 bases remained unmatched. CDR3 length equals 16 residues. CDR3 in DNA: TGTGCCAGCAGCTTCCTCCTCGGACAGGGGGGGTATGGCTACACCTTC. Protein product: CASSFLLGQGGYGYTF. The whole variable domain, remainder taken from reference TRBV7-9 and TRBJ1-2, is DTGVSQNPRHKITKRGQNVTFRCDPISEHNRLYWYRQTLGQGPEFLTYFQNEAQLEKSRLLSDRFSAERPKGSFSTLEIQRTEQGDSAMYLCASSFLLGQGGYGYTFGSGTRLTVV.

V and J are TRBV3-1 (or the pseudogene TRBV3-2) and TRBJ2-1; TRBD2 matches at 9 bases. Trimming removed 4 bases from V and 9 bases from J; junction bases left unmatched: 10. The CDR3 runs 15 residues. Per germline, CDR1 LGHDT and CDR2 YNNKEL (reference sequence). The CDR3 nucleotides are TGTGCCAGCAGCCCAAGGCGGGGGGGCCGGAGTGAGCAGTTCTTC. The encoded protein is CASSPRRGGRSEQFF.

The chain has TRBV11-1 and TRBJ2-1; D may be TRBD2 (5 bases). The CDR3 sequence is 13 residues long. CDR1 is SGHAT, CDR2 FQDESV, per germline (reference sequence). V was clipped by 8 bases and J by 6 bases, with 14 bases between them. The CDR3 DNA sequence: TGTGCCAGCCTAGGAACTAGTTCCAATGAGCAGTTCTTC. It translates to CASLGTSSNEQFF.

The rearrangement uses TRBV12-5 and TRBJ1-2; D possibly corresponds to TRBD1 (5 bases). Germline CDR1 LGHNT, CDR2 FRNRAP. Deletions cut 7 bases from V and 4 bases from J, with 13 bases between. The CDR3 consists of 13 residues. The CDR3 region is CASAPGGTYGYTF. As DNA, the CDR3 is TGTGCTAGTGCTCCGGGGGGGACCTATGGCTACACCTTC.

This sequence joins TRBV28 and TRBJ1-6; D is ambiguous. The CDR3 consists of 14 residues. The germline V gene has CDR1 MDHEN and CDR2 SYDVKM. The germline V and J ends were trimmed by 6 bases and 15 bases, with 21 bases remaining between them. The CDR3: CASRGSGGMVVLHF. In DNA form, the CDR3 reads TGTGCCAGCAGGGGTAGCGGAGGTATGGTCGTCCTCCACTTT.

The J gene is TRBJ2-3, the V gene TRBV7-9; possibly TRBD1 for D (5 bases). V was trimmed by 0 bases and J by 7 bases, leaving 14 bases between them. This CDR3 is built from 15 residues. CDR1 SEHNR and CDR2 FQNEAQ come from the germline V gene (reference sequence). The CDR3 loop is CASSLAGSGFYTQYF. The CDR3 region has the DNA TGTGCCAGCAGCTTAGCGGGGTCAGGGTTTTATACGCAGTATTTT. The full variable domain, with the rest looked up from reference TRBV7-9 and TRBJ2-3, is DTGVSQNPRHKITKRGQNVTFRCDPISEHNRLYWYRQTLGQGPEFLTYFQNEAQLEKSRLLSDRFSAERPKGSFSTLEIQRTEQGDSAMYLCASSLAGSGFYTQYFGPGTRLTVL.

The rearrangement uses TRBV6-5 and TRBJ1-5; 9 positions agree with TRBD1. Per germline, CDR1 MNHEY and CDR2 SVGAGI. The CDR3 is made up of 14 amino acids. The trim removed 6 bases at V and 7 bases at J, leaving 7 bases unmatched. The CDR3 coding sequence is TGTGCCAGCAGGGAGGGACAGGGAAAACAGCCCCAGCATTTT. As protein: CASREGQGKQPQHF.

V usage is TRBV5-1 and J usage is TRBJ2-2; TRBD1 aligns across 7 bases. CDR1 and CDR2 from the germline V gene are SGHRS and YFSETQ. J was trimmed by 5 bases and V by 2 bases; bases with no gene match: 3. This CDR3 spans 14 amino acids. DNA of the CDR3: TGCGCCAGCAGCTTACAGGGGTTGACCGGGGAGCTGTTTTTT. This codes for CASSLQGLTGELFF.

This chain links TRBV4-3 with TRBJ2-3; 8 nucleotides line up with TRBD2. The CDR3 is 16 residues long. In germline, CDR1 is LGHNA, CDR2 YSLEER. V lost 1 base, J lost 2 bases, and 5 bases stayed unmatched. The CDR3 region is CASSQGAGGNTDTQYF. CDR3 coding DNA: TGCGCCAGCAGCCAAGGTGCGGGGGGAAACACAGATACGCAGTATTTT.

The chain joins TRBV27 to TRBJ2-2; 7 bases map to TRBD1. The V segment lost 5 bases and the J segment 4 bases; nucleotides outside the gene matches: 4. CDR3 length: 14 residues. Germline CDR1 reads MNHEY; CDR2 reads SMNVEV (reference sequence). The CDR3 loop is CASSEGQLTGELFF. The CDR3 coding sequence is TGTGCCAGCAGTGAGGGACAGCTCACCGGGGAGCTGTTTTTT.

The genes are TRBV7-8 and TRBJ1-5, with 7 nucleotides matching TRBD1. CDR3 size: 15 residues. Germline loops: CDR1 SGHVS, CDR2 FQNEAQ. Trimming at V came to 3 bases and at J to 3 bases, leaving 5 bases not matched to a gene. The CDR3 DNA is TGTGCCAGCAGCTTCGGGACAGCAGACAATCAGCCCCAGCATTTT. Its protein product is CASSFGTADNQPQHF.

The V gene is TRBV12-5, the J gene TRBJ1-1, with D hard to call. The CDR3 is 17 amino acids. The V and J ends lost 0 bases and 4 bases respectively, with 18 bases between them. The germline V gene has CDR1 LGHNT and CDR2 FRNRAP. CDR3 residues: CASGLVKTGLWGTEAFF. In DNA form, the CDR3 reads TGTGCTAGTGGTTTGGTAAAGACCGGACTTTGGGGCACTGAAGCTTTCTTT.

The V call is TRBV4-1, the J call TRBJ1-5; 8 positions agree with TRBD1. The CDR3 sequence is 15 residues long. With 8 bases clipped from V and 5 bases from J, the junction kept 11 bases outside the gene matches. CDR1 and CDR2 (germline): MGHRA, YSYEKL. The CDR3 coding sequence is TGCGCCAGCGCCACTTACAGGGGGACCTATCAGCCCCAGCATTTT. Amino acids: CASATYRGTYQPQHF.

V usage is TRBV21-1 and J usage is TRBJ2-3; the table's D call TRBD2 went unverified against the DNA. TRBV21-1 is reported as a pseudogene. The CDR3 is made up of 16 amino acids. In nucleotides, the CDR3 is TGTGCCAGCAGCAAAGCGCCAAGCGGGGGGCCGGATACGCAGTATTTT. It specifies CASSKAPSGGPDTQYF.

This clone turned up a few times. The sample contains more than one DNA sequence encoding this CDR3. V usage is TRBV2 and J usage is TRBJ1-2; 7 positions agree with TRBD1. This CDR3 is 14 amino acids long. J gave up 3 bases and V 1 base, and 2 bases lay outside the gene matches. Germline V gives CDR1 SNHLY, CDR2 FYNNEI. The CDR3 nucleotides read TGTGCCAGCAGTGAAGACAGGGGTCACTATGGCTACACCTTC. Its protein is CASSEDRGHYGYTF.

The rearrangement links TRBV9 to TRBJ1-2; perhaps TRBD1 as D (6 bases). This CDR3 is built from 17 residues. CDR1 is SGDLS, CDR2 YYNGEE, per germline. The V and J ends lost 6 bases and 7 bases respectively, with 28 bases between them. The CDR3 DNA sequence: TGTGCCAGCACCCGGCGCGGGGGCAGGGAAGGGGTTGGTGGCTACACCTTC. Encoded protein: CASTRRGGREGVGGYTF.